These 14 T cell receptor beta chains originate from one sample sequenced in a study of cytomegalovirus exposure and HLA in healthy donors. This PCR relied on a set of 60 Vbeta primers and 13 Jbeta primers. The method was immunoSEQ multiplex PCR; TCRdb's version includes in-frame clones alone and lacks a portion of them. The sample shows some 120,000 clones, about 80% of them seen only once. Sequencing used PBMCs. The receptors were gathered from a man aged 35-49 years in good health and CMV-seronegative.

The rearrangement joins TRBV9 to TRBJ1-6; D is ambiguous. Germline V gene data show CDR1 as SGDLS and CDR2 as YYNGEE. The CDR3 extends over 16 amino acids. The V end was cut by 0 bases, the J end by 12 bases, with 19 bases between. The chain's CDR3 is CASSVGDTGRLGPLHF. Written as DNA, the CDR3 is TGTGCCAGCAGCGTAGGAGACACCGGTCGATTGGGACCCCTCCACTTT. The whole variable domain, filled in from reference TRBV9 and TRBJ1-6, reads DSGVTQTPKHLITATGQRVTLRCSPRSGDLSVYWYQQSLDQGLQFLIQYYNGEERAKGNILERFSAQQFPDLHSELNLSSLELGDSALYFCASSVGDTGRLGPLHFGNGTRLTVT.

The chain employs TRBV5-1 and TRBJ2-7; D might be TRBD1 (5 bases). Looked up from germline, CDR1 is SGHRS and CDR2 is YFSETQ. Trimming took off 0 bases at V and 3 bases at J, with 13 bases between the two ends. There are 15 residues in the CDR3. The CDR3 here is CASSLGPGALYEQYF. Here the CDR3 DNA reads TGCGCCAGCAGCTTGGGGCCTGGGGCGCTCTACGAGCAGTACTTC.

The rearrangement links TRBV27 to TRBJ2-3; D may be TRBD2 (7 bases). Germline V lookup: CDR1 MNHEY, CDR2 SMNVEV (reference sequence). The CDR3 runs 15 residues. V lost 3 bases and J 4 bases, leaving 14 bases between the germline ends. CDR3 DNA: TGTGCCAGCAGTTTCGGTCGGGGGGCACCAGATACGCAGTATTTT. Translated: CASSFGRGAPDTQYF.

The V and J genes are TRBV5-6 and TRBJ2-3; 12 nucleotides agree with TRBD1. The V gene's germline CDR1 is SGHDT and CDR2 YYEEEE. CDR3 size: 15 residues. The V segment lost 3 bases and the J segment 5 bases; nucleotides outside the gene matches: 4. The CDR3 is CASSWDRGPGDTQYF. The DNA for the CDR3 is TGTGCCAGCAGCTGGGACAGGGGGCCTGGAGATACGCAGTATTTT.

The rearrangement links TRBV6-1 to TRBJ2-3, with 12 bases identical to TRBD2. V dropped 8 bases and J dropped 4; count of bases not matched to a gene: 4. Germline V gene data show CDR1 as MNHNS and CDR2 as SASEGT. This CDR3 is 14 amino acids long. CDR3 amino acids: CASRLAGAPDTQYF. CDR3 DNA: TGTGCCAGCCGACTAGCGGGAGCGCCAGATACGCAGTATTTT.

This rearrangement joins TRBV19 to TRBJ1-5; D possibly corresponds to TRBD1 (5 bases). Germline V gives CDR1 LNHDA, CDR2 SQIVND (reference sequence). Trimming pared 3 bases from V and 1 base from J, leaving 16 bases between. The CDR3 is made up of 17 amino acids. This chain's CDR3 is CASSISQVTVSNQPQHF. The CDR3 nucleotides are TGTGCCAGTAGTATTTCACAGGTTACCGTGAGCAATCAGCCCCAGCATTTT.

J is TRBJ1-2 and V is TRBV27; unclear D gene. CDR3 length equals 15 residues. Germline-derived CDR1 and CDR2 are MNHEY and SMNVEV (reference sequence). Trimming cost V 4 bases and J 8 bases, with 20 bases left between them. The CDR3 DNA reads as TGTGCCAGCAGTTATACCGGGTCACATAATAGGGGCTACACCTTC. Its translation is CASSYTGSHNRGYTF.

The rearrangement links TRBV7-3 to TRBJ2-5; a weak D match, TRBD1 (6 bases). Germline loops: CDR1 SGHTA, CDR2 FQGTGA. V lost 5 bases to trimming and J lost 3 bases, with 13 bases between them. The CDR3 is 14 amino acids. The CDR3 region has the DNA TGTGCCAGCAGCCCCGCCGACAGGAAAGAGACCCAGTACTTC. Translating gives CASSPADRKETQYF.

This chain links TRBV11-2 with TRBJ2-3, with D maybe TRBD2 (5 bases). V lost 1 base and J lost 6, with 5 bases in between. CDR1 is SGHAT, CDR2 FQNNGV, per germline. The CDR3 extends over 12 amino acids. The CDR3 bases are TGTGCCAGCAGCTTAGGAGGGGATACGCAGTATTTT. It encodes CASSLGGDTQYF.

This clone was counted between two and nine times. J is TRBJ2-7 and V is TRBV7-2; 7 nucleotides align to TRBD1. Germline CDR1 SGHTA, CDR2 FQGNSA. Trimming took 5 bases from V and 4 from J; bases not matched to a gene: 8. This CDR3 comprises 14 residues. The CDR3 DNA follows: TGTGCCAGCAGCCCTCGGACAGGCGGATACGAGCAGTACTTC. Its translation is CASSPRTGGYEQYF.

V is TRBV28 and J is TRBJ1-2, with TRBD1 matching over 9 bases. Per the germline V gene, CDR1 is MDHEN and CDR2 is SYDVKM. The length of the CDR3 is 11 residues. The trim removed 11 bases at V and 2 bases at J, leaving 0 bases unmatched. The CDR3 reads CAGQGNYGYTF. The DNA for the CDR3 is TGTGCCGGACAGGGGAACTATGGCTACACCTTC.

A few counts support this clone. The chain employs TRBV27 and TRBJ1-1; no definite D call. This CDR3 is 16 amino acids long. V shed 4 bases and J shed 4 bases, with 19 bases lying between them. Germline V CDR1 and CDR2: MNHEY, SMNVEV (reference sequence). The CDR3 here is CASSSRPDGRSTEAFF. As DNA, the CDR3 is TGTGCCAGCAGTTCAAGACCTGATGGGCGCTCCACTGAAGCTTTCTTT.

The gene calls are TRBV30 and TRBJ1-1; tentative D call: TRBD1 (5 bases). The germline V gene encodes CDR1 GTSNPN and CDR2 SVGIG (reference sequence). The V end was cut by 1 base, the J end by 0 bases, with 15 bases between. The CDR3 is 16 amino acids. CDR3 loop: CAWSGERDPMNTEAFF. The CDR3 DNA reads TGTGCCTGGAGTGGGGAGCGGGACCCGATGAACACTGAAGCTTTCTTT.

The chain combines TRBV9 with TRBJ2-3, with TRBD2 identical over 7 bases. The CDR3 spans 16 residues. J was trimmed by 3 bases and V by 1 base; bases with no gene match: 8. Germline V gives CDR1 SGDLS, CDR2 YYNGEE. CDR3 nucleotide sequence: TGTGCCAGCAGCGTACTCTCAGCGGGGCCGACAGATACGCAGTATTTT. Its protein is CASSVLSAGPTDTQYF.